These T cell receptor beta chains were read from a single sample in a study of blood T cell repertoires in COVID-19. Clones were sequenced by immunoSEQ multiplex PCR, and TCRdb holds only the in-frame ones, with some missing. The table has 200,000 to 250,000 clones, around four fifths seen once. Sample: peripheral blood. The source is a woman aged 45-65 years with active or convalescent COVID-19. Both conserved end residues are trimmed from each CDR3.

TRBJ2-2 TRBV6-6 ASSYFGTGRTGELF
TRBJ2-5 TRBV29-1 SVGAAAGGLGTQY
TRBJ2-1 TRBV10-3 AIGKQGGYNEQF
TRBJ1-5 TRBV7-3 ASSFGGGQPQH
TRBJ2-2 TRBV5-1 ASSLLQGGAGELF
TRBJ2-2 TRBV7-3 ASSLNHQGGAGELF
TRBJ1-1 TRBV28 ASSPGGQTNTEAF
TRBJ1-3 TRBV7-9 ASSLVQGSGNTIY
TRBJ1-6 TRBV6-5 ASRAPDREGSPLH
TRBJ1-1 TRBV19 ASSSRGGGGNTEAF
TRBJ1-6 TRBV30 AWRFRLGSSYNSPLH
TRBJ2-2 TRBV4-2 ASSQVLAGAGELF
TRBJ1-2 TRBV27 ASGRTGPRLGGGYT